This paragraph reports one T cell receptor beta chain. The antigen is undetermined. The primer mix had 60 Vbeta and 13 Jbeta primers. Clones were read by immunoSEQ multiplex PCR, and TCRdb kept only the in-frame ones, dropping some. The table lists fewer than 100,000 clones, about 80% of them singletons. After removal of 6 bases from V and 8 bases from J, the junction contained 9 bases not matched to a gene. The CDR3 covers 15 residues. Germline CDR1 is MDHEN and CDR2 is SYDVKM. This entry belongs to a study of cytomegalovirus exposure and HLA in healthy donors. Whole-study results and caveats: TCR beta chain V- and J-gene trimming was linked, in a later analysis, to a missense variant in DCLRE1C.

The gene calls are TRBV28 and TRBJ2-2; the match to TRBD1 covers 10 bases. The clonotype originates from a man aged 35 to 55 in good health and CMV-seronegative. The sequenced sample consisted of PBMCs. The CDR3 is CASRDRDRGNGELFF. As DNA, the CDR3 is TGTGCCAGCAGGGACCGGGACAGGGGAAATGGGGAGCTGTTTTTT.